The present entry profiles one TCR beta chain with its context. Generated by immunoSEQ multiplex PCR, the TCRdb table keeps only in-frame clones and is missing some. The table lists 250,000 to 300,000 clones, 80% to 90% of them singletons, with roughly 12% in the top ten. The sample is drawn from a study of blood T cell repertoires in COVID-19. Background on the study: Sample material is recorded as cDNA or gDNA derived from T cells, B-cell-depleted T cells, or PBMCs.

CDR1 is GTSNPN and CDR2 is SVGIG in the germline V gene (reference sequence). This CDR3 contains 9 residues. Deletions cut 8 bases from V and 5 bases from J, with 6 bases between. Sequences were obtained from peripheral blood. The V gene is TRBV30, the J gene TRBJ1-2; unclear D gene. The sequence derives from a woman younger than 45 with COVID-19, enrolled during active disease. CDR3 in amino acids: CAREYGYTF. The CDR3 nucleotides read TGTGCCCGGGAATATGGCTACACCTTC.